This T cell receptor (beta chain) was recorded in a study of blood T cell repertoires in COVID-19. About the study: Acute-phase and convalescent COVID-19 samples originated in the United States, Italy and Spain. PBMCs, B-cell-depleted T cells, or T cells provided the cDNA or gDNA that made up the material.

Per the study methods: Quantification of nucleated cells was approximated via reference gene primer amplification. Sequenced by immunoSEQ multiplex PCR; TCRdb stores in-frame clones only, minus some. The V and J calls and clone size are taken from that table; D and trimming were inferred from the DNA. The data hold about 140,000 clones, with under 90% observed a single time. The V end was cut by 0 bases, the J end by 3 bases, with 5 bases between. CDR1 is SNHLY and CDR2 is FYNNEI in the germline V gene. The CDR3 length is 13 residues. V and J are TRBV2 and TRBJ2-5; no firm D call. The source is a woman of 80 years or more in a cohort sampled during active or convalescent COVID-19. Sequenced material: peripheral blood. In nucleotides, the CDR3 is TGTGCCAGCAGTGAAGCTCGAGAAGAGACCCAGTACTTC. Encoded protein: CASSEAREETQYF.